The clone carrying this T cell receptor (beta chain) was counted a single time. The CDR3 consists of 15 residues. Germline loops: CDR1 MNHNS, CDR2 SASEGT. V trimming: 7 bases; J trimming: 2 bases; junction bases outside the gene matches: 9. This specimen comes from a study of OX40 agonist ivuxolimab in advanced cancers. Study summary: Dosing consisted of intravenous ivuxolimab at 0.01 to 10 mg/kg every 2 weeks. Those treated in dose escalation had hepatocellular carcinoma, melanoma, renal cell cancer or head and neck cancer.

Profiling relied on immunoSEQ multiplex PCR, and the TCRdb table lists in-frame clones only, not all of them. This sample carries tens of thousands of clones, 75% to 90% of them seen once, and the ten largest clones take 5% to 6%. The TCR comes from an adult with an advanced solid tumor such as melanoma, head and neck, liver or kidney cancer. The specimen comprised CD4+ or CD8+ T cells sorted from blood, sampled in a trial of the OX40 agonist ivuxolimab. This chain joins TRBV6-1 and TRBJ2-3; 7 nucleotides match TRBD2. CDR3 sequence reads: CASKTIAGTTDTQYF. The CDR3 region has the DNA TGTGCCAGCAAGACGATAGCGGGTACCACAGATACGCAGTATTTT.